This T cell receptor beta chain was captured in a study of shared clonotypes between healthy human individuals. Study outcomes and limitations: Blood was the only sampled material, and tissue repertoires likely differ. Though the depth was large, rarefaction showed that sorted-subset sequencing was incomplete.

Worth noting for this clone: Its antigen is currently unknown.

Here immunoSEQ multiplex PCR was the method, and the copy in TCRdb shows in-frame clones only, minus some. The top ten clones hold approximately 0.38% of a sample with 1.6 million or so clones, 98% to 99% of them seen once. Sequencing used naive CD4+ T cells sorted from blood. Noted subset: CD45RA+ positively selected. This TCR derives from a man between 25 and 39 years old in good health.

CDR3 sequence: CASSLGGRESYEQYF. CDR3 nucleotides: TGCGCCAGCAGCCTAGGCGGACGCGAGTCCTACGAGCAGTACTTC. The chain combines TRBV5-1 with TRBJ2-7; D ambiguous. Trimming took off 4 bases at V and 1 base at J, with 15 bases between the two ends. Germline V lookup: CDR1 SGHRS, CDR2 YFSETQ. The CDR3 extends over 15 amino acids.